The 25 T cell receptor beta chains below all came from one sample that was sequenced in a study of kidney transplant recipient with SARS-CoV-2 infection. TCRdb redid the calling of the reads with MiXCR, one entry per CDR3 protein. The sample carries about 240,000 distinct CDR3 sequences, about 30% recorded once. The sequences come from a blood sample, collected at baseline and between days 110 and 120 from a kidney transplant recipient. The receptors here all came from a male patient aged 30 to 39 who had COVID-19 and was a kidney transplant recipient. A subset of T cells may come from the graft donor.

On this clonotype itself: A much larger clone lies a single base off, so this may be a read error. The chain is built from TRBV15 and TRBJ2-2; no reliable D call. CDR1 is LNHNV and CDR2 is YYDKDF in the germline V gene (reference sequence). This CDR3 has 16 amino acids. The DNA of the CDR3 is TGTGCCGCCAGCAGGTCTCGTTTCGTAGGAACCGGGGAGCTGTTTTTT. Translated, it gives CAASRSRFVGTGELFF. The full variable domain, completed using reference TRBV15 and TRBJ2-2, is DAMVIQNPRYQVTQFGKPVTLSCSQTLNHNVMYWYQQKSSQAPKLLFHYYDKDFNNEADTPDNFQSRRPNTSFCFLDIRSPGLGDTAMYLCAASRSRFVGTGELFFGEGSRLTVL.

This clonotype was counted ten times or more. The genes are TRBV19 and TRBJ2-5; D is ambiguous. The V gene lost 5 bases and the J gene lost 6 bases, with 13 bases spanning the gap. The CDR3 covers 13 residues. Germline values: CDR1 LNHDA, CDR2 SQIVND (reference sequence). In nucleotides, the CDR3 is TGTGCCAGTAGTTCCGGAGCCGAACAGACCCAGTACTTC. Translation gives CASSSGAEQTQYF.

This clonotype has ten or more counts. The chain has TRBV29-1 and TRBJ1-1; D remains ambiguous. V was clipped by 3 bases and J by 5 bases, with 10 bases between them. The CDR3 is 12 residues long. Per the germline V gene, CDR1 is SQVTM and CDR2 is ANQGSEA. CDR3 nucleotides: TGCAGCGTTGACATCGGAGAGACTGAAGCTTTCTTT. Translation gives CSVDIGETEAFF.

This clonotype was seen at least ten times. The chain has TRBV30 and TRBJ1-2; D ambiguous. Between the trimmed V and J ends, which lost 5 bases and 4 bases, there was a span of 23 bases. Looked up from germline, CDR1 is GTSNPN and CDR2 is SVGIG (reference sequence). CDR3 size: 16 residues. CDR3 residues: CAWVKERYRKTYGYTF. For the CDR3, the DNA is TGTGCCTGGGTGAAAGAGCGTTATAGAAAGACCTATGGCTACACCTTC.

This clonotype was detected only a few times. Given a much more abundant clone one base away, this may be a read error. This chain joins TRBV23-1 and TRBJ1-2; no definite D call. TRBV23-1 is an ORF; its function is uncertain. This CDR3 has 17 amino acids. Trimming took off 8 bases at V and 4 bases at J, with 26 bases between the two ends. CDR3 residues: CASGTLGLRRKTYGYTF. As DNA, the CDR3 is TGCGCCAGCGGTACACTTGGGCTACGCAGAAAGACCTATGGCTACACCTTC.

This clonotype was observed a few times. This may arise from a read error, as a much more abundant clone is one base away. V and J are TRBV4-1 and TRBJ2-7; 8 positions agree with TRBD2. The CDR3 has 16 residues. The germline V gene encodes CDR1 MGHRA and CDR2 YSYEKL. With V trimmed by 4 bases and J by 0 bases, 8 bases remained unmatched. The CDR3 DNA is TGCGCCAGCAGCCGACCTGGACTAGCAGCCTCCTACGAGCAGTACTTC. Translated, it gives CASSRPGLAASYEQYF.

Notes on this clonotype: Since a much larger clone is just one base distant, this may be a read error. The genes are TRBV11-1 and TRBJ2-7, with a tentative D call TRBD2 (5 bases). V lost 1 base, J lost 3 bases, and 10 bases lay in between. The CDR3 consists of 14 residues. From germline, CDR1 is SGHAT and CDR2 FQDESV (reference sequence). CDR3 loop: CASSLGRGIYEQYF. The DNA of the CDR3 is TGTGCCAGCAGCTTAGGACGGGGTATCTACGAGCAGTACTTC.

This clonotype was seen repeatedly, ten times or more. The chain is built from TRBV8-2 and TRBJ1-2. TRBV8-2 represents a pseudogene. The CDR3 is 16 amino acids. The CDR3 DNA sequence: TGTGGCAGTCGGACGCGTGATAGCCGAAAGACCTATGGCTACACCTTC. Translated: CGSRTRDSRKTYGYTF.

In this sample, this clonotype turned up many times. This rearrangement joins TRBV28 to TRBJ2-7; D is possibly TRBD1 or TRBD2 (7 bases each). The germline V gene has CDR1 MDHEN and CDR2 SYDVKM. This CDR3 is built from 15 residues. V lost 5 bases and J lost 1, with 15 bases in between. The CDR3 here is CASSPQGEGSYEQYF. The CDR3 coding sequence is TGTGCCAGCAGTCCTCAGGGGGAGGGTTCCTACGAGCAGTACTTC.

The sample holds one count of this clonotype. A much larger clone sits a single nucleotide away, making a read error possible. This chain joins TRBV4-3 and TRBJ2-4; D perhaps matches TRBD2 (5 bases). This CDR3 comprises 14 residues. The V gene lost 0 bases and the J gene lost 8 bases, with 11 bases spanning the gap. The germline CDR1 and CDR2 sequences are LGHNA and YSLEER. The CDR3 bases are TGCGCCAGCAGCCAAGATGGATCAGCGGACATTCAGTACTTC. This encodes CASSQDGSADIQYF.

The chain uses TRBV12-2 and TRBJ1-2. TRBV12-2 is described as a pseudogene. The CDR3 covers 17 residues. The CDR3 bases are TGTGCAAGTCGCTTAGGAGAGGCTCCACGAAAGACCTATGGCTACACCTTC. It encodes CASRLGEAPRKTYGYTF.

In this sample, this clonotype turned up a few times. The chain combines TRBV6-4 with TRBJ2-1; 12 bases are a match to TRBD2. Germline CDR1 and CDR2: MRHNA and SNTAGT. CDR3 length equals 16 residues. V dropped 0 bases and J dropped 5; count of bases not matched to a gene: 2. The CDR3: CASSDSTSGGHNEQFF. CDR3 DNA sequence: TGTGCCAGCAGTGACTCGACTAGCGGGGGCCACAATGAGCAGTTCTTC.

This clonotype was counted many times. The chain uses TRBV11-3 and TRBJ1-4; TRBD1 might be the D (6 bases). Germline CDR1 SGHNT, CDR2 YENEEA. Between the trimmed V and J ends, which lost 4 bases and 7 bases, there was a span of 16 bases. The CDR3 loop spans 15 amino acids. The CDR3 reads CASSSRALGGEKLFF. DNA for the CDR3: TGTGCCAGCAGCTCCCGGGCGTTAGGGGGTGAAAAACTGTTTTTT.

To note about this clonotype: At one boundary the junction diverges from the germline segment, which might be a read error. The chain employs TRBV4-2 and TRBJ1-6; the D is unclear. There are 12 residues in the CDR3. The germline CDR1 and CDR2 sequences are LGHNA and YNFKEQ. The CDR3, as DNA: TGTGCCAGCAGCCAGGGTAACCTTTTGGCCCTCTTT. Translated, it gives CASSQGNLLALF.

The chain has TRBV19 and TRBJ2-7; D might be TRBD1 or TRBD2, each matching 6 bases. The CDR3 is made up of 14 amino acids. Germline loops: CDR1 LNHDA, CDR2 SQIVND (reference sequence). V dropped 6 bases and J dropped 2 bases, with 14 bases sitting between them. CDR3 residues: CASSPGRGPYEQYF. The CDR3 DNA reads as TGTGCCAGTAGCCCGGGACGGGGGCCCTACGAGCAGTACTTC.

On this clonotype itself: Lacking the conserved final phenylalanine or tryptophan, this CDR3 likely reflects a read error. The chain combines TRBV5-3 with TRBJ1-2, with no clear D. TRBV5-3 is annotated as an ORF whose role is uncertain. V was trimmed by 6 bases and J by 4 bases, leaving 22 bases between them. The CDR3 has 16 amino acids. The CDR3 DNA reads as TGTGCCAGAAAGTGCCGAGTGGTGAGAAAGACCTATGGCTACACCCTC. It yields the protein CARKCRVVRKTYGYTL.

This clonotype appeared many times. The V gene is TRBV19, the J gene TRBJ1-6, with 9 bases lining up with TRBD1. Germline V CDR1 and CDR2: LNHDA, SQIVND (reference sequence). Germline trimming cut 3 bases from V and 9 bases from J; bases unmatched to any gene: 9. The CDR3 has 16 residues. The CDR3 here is CASSISQGAVSSPLHF. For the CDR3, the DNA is TGTGCCAGTAGTATCTCACAGGGGGCTGTAAGTTCACCCCTCCACTTT.

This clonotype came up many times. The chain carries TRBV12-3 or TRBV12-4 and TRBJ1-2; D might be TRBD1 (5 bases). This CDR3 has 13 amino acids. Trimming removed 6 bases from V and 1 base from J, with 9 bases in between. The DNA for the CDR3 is TGTGCCAGCAGCCGAGGACATAACTATGGCTACACCTTC. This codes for CASSRGHNYGYTF.

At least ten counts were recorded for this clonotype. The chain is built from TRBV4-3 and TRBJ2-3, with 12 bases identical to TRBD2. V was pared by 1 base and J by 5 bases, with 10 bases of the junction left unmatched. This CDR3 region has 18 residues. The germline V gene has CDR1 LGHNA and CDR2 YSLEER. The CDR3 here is CASSQGGLAGGPGDTQYF. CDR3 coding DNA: TGCGCCAGCAGCCAAGGGGGGCTAGCGGGAGGGCCGGGAGATACGCAGTATTTT.

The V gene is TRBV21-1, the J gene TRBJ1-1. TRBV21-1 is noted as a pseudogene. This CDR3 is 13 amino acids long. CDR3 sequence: CASTGLRNTEAFF. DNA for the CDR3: TGTGCCAGCACTGGACTGAGAAACACTGAAGCTTTCTTT.

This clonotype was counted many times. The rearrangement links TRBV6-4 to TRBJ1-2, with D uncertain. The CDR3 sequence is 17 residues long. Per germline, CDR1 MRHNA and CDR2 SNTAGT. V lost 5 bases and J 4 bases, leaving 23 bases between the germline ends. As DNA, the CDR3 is TGTGCCAGCAGTAGCATCCTCTCACACGGAAAGACCTATGGCTACACCTTC. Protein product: CASSSILSHGKTYGYTF.

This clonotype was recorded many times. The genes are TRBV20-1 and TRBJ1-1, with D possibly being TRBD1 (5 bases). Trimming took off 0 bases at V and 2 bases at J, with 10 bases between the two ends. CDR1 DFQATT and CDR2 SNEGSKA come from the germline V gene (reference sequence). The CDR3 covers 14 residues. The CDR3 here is CSARDQGLNTEAFF. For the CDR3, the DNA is TGCAGTGCTAGAGATCAGGGATTAAACACTGAAGCTTTCTTT.

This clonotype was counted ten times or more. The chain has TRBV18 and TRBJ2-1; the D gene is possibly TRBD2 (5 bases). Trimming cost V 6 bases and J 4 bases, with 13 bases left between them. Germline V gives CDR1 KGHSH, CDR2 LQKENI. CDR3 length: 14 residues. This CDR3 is CASSSGSAYNEQFF. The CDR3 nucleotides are TGTGCCAGCTCCTCGGGTAGCGCATACAATGAGCAGTTCTTC.

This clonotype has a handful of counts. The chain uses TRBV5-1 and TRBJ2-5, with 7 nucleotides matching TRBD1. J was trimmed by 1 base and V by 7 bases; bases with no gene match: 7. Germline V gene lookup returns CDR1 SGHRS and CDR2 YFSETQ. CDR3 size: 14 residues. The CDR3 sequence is CASRHNRGQETQYF. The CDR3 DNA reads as TGCGCCAGCCGACACAACAGGGGCCAAGAGACCCAGTACTTC. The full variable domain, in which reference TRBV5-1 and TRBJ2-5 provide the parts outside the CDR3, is KAGVTQTPRYLIKTRGQQVTLSCSPISGHRSVSWYQQTPGQGLQFLFEYFSETQRNKGNFPGRFSGRQFSNSRSEMNVSTLELGDSALYLCASRHNRGQETQYFGPGTRLLVL.

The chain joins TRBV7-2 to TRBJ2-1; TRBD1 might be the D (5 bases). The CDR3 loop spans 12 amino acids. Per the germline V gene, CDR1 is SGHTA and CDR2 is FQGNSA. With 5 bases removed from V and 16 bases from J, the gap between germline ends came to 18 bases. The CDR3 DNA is TGTGCCAGCAGCCAACCTAGGGTGGGGCGATTCTTC. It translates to CASSQPRVGRFF.